Each of the 19 T cell receptor beta chains below was sequenced from the same sample in a study of OX40 agonist ivuxolimab in advanced cancers. Only in-frame clones appear in the TCRdb table, and some are missing; sequencing was by immunoSEQ multiplex PCR. The repertoire consists of 16,000 or so clones, with about four fifths occurring once and the leading ten covering approximately 13%. The material sequenced was CD4+ or CD8+ T cells sorted from blood, taken in a trial of the OX40 agonist ivuxolimab. Receptors were obtained from an adult with an advanced solid tumor such as melanoma, head and neck, liver or kidney cancer.

The chain uses TRBV25-1 and TRBJ1-6; maybe TRBD1 (5 bases). V was trimmed by 5 bases and J by 4 bases, leaving 9 bases between them. In germline, CDR1 is MGHDK, CDR2 SYGVNS. The CDR3 is 14 residues long. The CDR3 region is CASSQGPYNSPLHF. The CDR3 DNA is TGTGCCAGCAGTCAGGGCCCGTATAATTCACCCCTCCACTTT.

The chain employs TRBV6-1 and TRBJ1-3; D is undetermined. Germline CDR1 and CDR2: MNHNS and SASEGT. CDR3 length: 15 amino acids. Trimming took off 2 bases at V and 2 bases at J, with 10 bases between the two ends. CDR3: CASSERDLAGNTIYF. The CDR3 nucleotides are TGTGCCAGCAGTGAACGGGATTTGGCTGGAAACACCATATATTTT.

J is TRBJ2-7 and V is TRBV6-5; D gene unclear. V was cut by 2 bases and J by 0 bases, with 8 bases left in between. The CDR3 sequence is 14 residues long. The V gene's germline CDR1 is MNHEY and CDR2 SVGAGI. CDR3 sequence: CASSYGVSSYEQYF. As DNA, the CDR3 is TGTGCCAGCAGTTACGGAGTTAGCTCCTACGAGCAGTACTTC.

The V call is TRBV13, the J call TRBJ2-7; D gene unclear. The V end lost 2 bases, the J end lost 5 bases, and 13 bases lay between the germline ends. The CDR3 is made up of 14 amino acids. Germline V gives CDR1 PRHDT, CDR2 FYEKMQ (reference sequence). The CDR3, as DNA: TGTGCCAGCAGCTTAAAAGCCGGGTCCGACGAGCAGTACTTC. Residues: CASSLKAGSDEQYF. Full variable domain (remainder filled in from reference TRBV13 and TRBJ2-7): AAGVIQSPRHLIKEKRETATLKCYPIPRHDTVYWYQQGPGQDPQFLISFYEKMQSDKGSIPDRFSAQQFSDYHSELNMSSLELGDSALYFCASSLKAGSDEQYFGPGTRLTVT.

The gene calls are TRBV6-5 and TRBJ2-1; D is possibly TRBD1 or TRBD2 (5 bases each). Between the trimmed V and J ends, which lost 8 bases and 0 bases, there was a span of 14 bases. The germline gives CDR1 MNHEY, CDR2 SVGAGI. The CDR3 sequence is 15 residues long. The CDR3 region is CASAPGTSSYNEQFF. In DNA, the CDR3 is TGTGCCAGCGCCCCTGGGACCAGCTCCTACAATGAGCAGTTCTTC.

There are a few counts of this clone. V usage is TRBV10-3 and J usage is TRBJ1-1, with D unresolved. Germline V CDR1 and CDR2: ENHRY, SYGVKD. This CDR3 is 14 amino acids long. Trimming stripped 4 bases from V and 0 bases from J, with 9 bases between. CDR3 nucleotides: TGTGCCATCAGTGGGATCGGTTTGAACACTGAAGCTTTCTTT. It yields the protein CAISGIGLNTEAFF.

CDR3 residues: CASSFWRETQRATDTQYF. The CDR3 DNA follows: TGTGCCAGCAGTTTTTGGCGGGAGACGCAACGCGCCACAGATACGCAGTATTTT. The V call is TRBV7-8, the J call TRBJ2-3; 7 positions match TRBD2. Germline V CDR1 and CDR2: SGHVS, FQNEAQ. Trimming cost V 6 bases and J 2 bases; bases outside gene matches: 17. The CDR3 runs 18 residues. The variable domain in full, with the rest retrieved from reference TRBV7-8 and TRBJ2-3, is GAGVSQSPRYKVAKRGQDVALRCDPISGHVSLFWYQQALGQGPEFLTYFQNEAQLDKSGLPSDRFFAERPEGSVSTLKIQRTQQEDSAVYLCASSFWRETQRATDTQYFGPGTRLTVL.

V usage is TRBV5-7 and J usage is TRBJ2-7; 9 nucleotides line up with TRBD1. TRBV5-7 has ORF status, its function being uncertain. The V segment lost 5 bases and the J segment 7 bases; nucleotides outside the gene matches: 13. This CDR3 has 15 residues. CDR3 in DNA: TGTGCCAGCAGTTACGGGACAGGGTTTCTGGAGGAGCAGTACTTC. It is translated as CASSYGTGFLEEQYF.

The V and J genes are TRBV6-5 and TRBJ2-5; D not resolved. The CDR3 sequence is 12 residues long. In germline, CDR1 is MNHEY, CDR2 SVGAGI. Deletions cut 5 bases from V and 1 base from J, with 5 bases between. The CDR3 loop is CASSDIQETQYF. In nucleotides, the CDR3 is TGTGCCAGCAGTGACATCCAAGAGACCCAGTACTTC.

V and J are TRBV4-1 and TRBJ1-2; the D gene is possibly TRBD1 (6 bases). Trimming removed 0 bases at V and 1 base at J, with 15 bases between. Per the germline V gene, CDR1 is MGHRA and CDR2 is YSYEKL. This CDR3 comprises 17 residues. As DNA, the CDR3 is TGCGCCAGCAGCCAAGATACGGAGGGGGACGGTAACTATGGCTACACCTTC. Its translation is CASSQDTEGDGNYGYTF.

The V and J genes are TRBV7-2 and TRBJ1-5; 7 bases align to TRBD1. The germline V gene encodes CDR1 SGHTA and CDR2 FQGNSA. CDR3 size: 15 residues. Trimming at V came to 1 base and at J to 3 bases, leaving 3 bases not matched to a gene. Written as DNA, the CDR3 is TGTGCCAGCAGCTTAGGGGACAGCATCAATCAGCCCCAGCATTTT. Its protein is CASSLGDSINQPQHF.

The chain combines TRBV4-3 with TRBJ2-7; D uncertain. This CDR3 has 15 amino acids. The germline V gene encodes CDR1 LGHNA and CDR2 YSLEER. Deletions cut 3 bases from V and 3 bases from J, with 15 bases between. CDR3 loop: CASSQTVGQNYEQYF. The CDR3 DNA reads TGCGCCAGCAGCCAGACCGTCGGGCAGAACTACGAGCAGTACTTC.

To note about this clone: The same CDR3 also results from other DNA sequences found in this sample. This sequence joins TRBV2 and TRBJ1-1, with D maybe TRBD1 (5 bases). Trimming left V 5 bases short and J 0 bases short, with 7 bases between. The CDR3 runs to 13 residues. Germline lookup yields CDR1 SNHLY and CDR2 FYNNEI. CDR3 loop: CASSTGLNTEAFF. CDR3 in DNA: TGTGCCAGCAGTACAGGATTGAACACTGAAGCTTTCTTT.

This clone has a handful of counts. J is TRBJ2-7 and V is TRBV29-1; D unresolved. The CDR3 consists of 16 residues. Germline assignment: CDR1 SQVTM and CDR2 ANQGSEA. Trimming left V 3 bases short and J 0 bases short, with 18 bases between. The CDR3 here is CSVDGIGSADSYEQYF. CDR3 DNA: TGCAGCGTTGATGGTATAGGGTCCGCTGACTCCTACGAGCAGTACTTC.

Only one count was recorded for this clone. The chain is built from TRBV6-5 and TRBJ2-7, with a weak D call TRBD1 (6 bases). The length of the CDR3 is 15 residues. Germline loops: CDR1 MNHEY, CDR2 SVGAGI. V shed 0 bases and J shed 6 bases, with 15 bases lying between them. The CDR3 DNA reads as TGTGCCAGCAGTTACTCGGACAGTTTTTTGGGCGAGCAGTACTTC. Protein: CASSYSDSFLGEQYF.

This sequence joins TRBV27 and TRBJ1-1; D call uncertain. The CDR3 is 18 residues long. Trimming took 4 bases from V and 0 from J, leaving 21 bases between them. Germline CDR1 MNHEY, CDR2 SMNVEV (reference sequence). Here the CDR3 reads CASSYSRATQTMNTEAFF. The DNA of the CDR3 is TGTGCCAGCAGTTACTCGAGGGCTACACAGACTATGAACACTGAAGCTTTCTTT.

The genes are TRBV27 and TRBJ1-2; D unclear. Germline CDR1 is MNHEY and CDR2 is SMNVEV (reference sequence). The germline V and J ends were trimmed by 4 bases and 6 bases, with 12 bases remaining between them. The CDR3 extends over 13 amino acids. The CDR3 spells CASSSRYLDGYTF. CDR3 in DNA: TGTGCCAGCAGTTCCAGGTACCTGGATGGCTACACCTTC.

The chain joins TRBV6-6 to TRBJ1-1; D perhaps matches TRBD1 (6 bases). Germline assignment: CDR1 MNHNY and CDR2 SVGAGI (reference sequence). This CDR3 spans 13 amino acids. Trimming cost V 7 bases and J 6 bases, with 15 bases left between them. CDR3 residues: CASTNPGEAEAFF. DNA for the CDR3: TGTGCCAGCACCAACCCAGGGGAAGCTGAAGCTTTCTTT.

The chain is built from TRBV4-1 and TRBJ2-2; D tentatively reads TRBD1 or TRBD2 (5 bases each). The germline gives CDR1 MGHRA, CDR2 YSYEKL. V was pared by 4 bases and J by 2 bases, with 14 bases between. The CDR3 is 16 amino acids. Written as DNA, the CDR3 is TGCGCCAGCAGCCCGACAGAGGGACCCAACACCGGGGAGCTGTTTTTT. This sequence encodes CASSPTEGPNTGELFF.